The 29 T cell receptor beta chains in this list originate from one sample, sequenced in a study of CD8+CD57+ T cells in acquired aplastic anemia. Those patients picked for sequencing had displayed CD8+CD57+ cell expansion on flow cytometry. CDR3 and TCR beta VDJ profiling relied on a genomic DNA template. TCRdb re-analysed the reads in MiXCR, keeping a single row per CDR3 protein. The sample lists about 200,000 distinct CDR3 sequences, 60% to 80% occurring once. The sample taken for sequencing was sorted CD4+, CD8+, or CD8+CD57+ T cells (not recorded which) from PBMCs. These receptors originate from a human donor with aplastic anemia.

This chain links TRBV9 with TRBJ2-6; D ambiguous. Germline lookup yields CDR1 SGDLS and CDR2 YYNGEE. V was shortened by 4 bases and J by 0 bases, with 11 bases between the two germline ends. This CDR3 contains 16 residues. The CDR3 sequence is CASSLEFGSGANVLTF. CDR3 DNA: TGTGCCAGCAGCTTAGAGTTCGGCTCTGGGGCCAACGTCCTGACTTTC.

V is TRBV2 and J is TRBJ1-2; possible D gene TRBD1, 6 bases. V was trimmed by 9 bases and J by 8 bases, leaving 16 bases between them. Germline V gene sequence: CDR1 SNHLY, CDR2 FYNNEI. The CDR3 has 12 amino acids. The CDR3 nucleotides are TGTGCCAGTTCAGGGGATCTATGGGGCTACACCTTC. This gives the protein CASSGDLWGYTF.

The rearrangement uses TRBV7-8 and TRBJ1-2; TRBD1 agrees at 7 bases. Germline-derived CDR1 and CDR2 are SGHVS and FQNEAQ. The ends lost 3 bases at V and 2 bases at J; junction bases unmatched: 12. The CDR3 extends over 17 amino acids. CDR3 in DNA: TGTGCCAGCAGCTTGGGACAGAGATACGAAATCAACTATGGCTACACCTTC. Its protein product is CASSLGQRYEINYGYTF.

Concerning this clonotype: A read error is likely, as this CDR3 ends without the conserved phenylalanine or tryptophan. This chain joins TRBV25-1 and TRBJ2-3; D may be TRBD2 (5 bases). V shed 3 bases and J shed 2 bases, with 15 bases lying between them. From germline, CDR1 is MGHDK and CDR2 SYGVNS. The CDR3 runs to 16 residues. The CDR3 loop is CASSDGMGTSTDTQYS. DNA for the CDR3: TGTGCCAGCAGTGACGGGATGGGAACCTCCACAGATACGCAGTATTCT.

The rearrangement uses TRBV2 and TRBJ2-2; D might be TRBD1 (5 bases). This CDR3 spans 15 amino acids. V shed 6 bases and J shed 6 bases, with 17 bases lying between them. In germline, CDR1 is SNHLY, CDR2 FYNNEI. The CDR3 DNA reads as TGTGCCAGCAGCCAAGATCAAGGGGTCGCCGGGGAGCTGTTTTTT. Protein sequence: CASSQDQGVAGELFF.

This clonotype is a singleton in its sample. The genes are TRBV2 and TRBJ1-4, with D unresolved. V lost 6 bases, J lost 4 bases, and 3 bases lay in between. Germline V CDR1 and CDR2: SNHLY, FYNNEI. The CDR3 covers 11 residues. The CDR3 bases are TGTGCCAGCAGCAATAATGAAAAACTGTTTTTT. This translates into CASSNNEKLFF.

J is TRBJ2-1 and V is TRBV29-1, with D possibly being TRBD1 (5 bases). The germline V and J ends were trimmed by 2 bases and 13 bases, with 18 bases remaining between them. The CDR3 spans 13 residues. Germline CDR1 reads SQVTM; CDR2 reads ANQGSEA. CDR3 in amino acids: CSVELGTGISQFF. The DNA for the CDR3 is TGCAGCGTTGAATTAGGAACAGGTATCTCCCAGTTCTTC.

This clonotype has just a few counts. The chain is built from TRBV19 and TRBJ1-1, with 7 bases that match TRBD1. Germline lookup yields CDR1 LNHDA and CDR2 SQIVND (reference sequence). This CDR3 region has 13 residues. Trimming cost V 6 bases and J 0 bases; bases outside gene matches: 1. The CDR3 reads CASRDRLNTEAFF. In DNA form, the CDR3 reads TGTGCCAGTAGGGACAGGCTGAACACTGAAGCTTTCTTT.

The chain couples TRBV5-1 to TRBJ2-3; 10 bases match TRBD1. The junction had 8 bases not matched to a gene; V was cut back by 3 bases and J by 1 base. This CDR3 spans 17 amino acids. From germline, CDR1 is SGHRS and CDR2 YFSETQ. The CDR3 is CASSWGTGVFGTDTQYF. In DNA form, the CDR3 reads TGCGCCAGCAGCTGGGGGACAGGGGTTTTTGGCACAGATACGCAGTATTTT. The full variable domain, in which reference TRBV5-1 and TRBJ2-3 provide the parts outside the CDR3, is KAGVTQTPRYLIKTRGQQVTLSCSPISGHRSVSWYQQTPGQGLQFLFEYFSETQRNKGNFPGRFSGRQFSNSRSEMNVSTLELGDSALYLCASSWGTGVFGTDTQYFGPGTRLTVL.

Only a few counts were recorded for this clonotype. This rearrangement joins TRBV20-1 to TRBJ1-3; TRBD1 might be the D (5 bases). CDR3 length: 12 residues. Trimming cost V 6 bases and J 3 bases, with 9 bases left between them. CDR1 is DFQATT, CDR2 SNEGSKA, per germline (reference sequence). The chain's CDR3 is CSAPTVGNTIYF. Written as DNA, the CDR3 is TGCAGTGCCCCGACAGTTGGAAACACCATATATTTT.

This clonotype was recorded many times. The V and J genes are TRBV9 and TRBJ1-4, with 12 bases aligning to TRBD1. J lost 6 bases, V lost 4 bases, and 10 bases had no gene match. Per germline, CDR1 SGDLS and CDR2 YYNGEE. CDR3 length equals 17 residues. This CDR3 reads CASSPHGTGGSDEKLFF. The CDR3 DNA follows: TGTGCCAGCAGCCCTCACGGGACAGGGGGCTCGGATGAAAAACTGTTTTTT.

This chain links TRBV5-1 with TRBJ1-1; D possibly corresponds to TRBD1 (5 bases). The germline V gene encodes CDR1 SGHRS and CDR2 YFSETQ. Trimming removed 2 bases from V and 6 bases from J, with 8 bases in between. The CDR3 extends over 12 amino acids. Here the CDR3 reads CASSLPGPEAFF. DNA for the CDR3: TGCGCCAGCAGCTTACCGGGGCCTGAAGCTTTCTTT.

In its sample, this clonotype was seen once. This sequence joins TRBV14 and TRBJ2-7; D remains unclear. V was trimmed by 1 base and J by 0 bases, leaving 4 bases between them. Germline loops: CDR1 SGHDN, CDR2 FVKESK. This CDR3 comprises 13 residues. Written as DNA, the CDR3 is TGTGCCAGCAGCCAAGGACCCTCCTACGAGCAGTACTTC. Translating it yields CASSQGPSYEQYF.

The chain combines TRBV2 with TRBJ2-7, with D unresolved. Germline V CDR1 and CDR2: SNHLY, FYNNEI. V was pared by 7 bases and J by 2 bases, with 9 bases between. This CDR3 contains 12 residues. DNA of the CDR3: TGTGCCAGCATAACGGATCCCTACGAGCAGTACTTC. This gives the protein CASITDPYEQYF.

This chain joins TRBV12-3 or TRBV12-4 and TRBJ2-7; 12 bases match TRBD2. Trimming took 6 bases from V and 2 from J; bases not matched to a gene: 11. This CDR3 spans 17 amino acids. DNA for the CDR3: TGTGCCAGCAGCGGGGACGGACTAGCGGGGATGCCCTACGAGCAGTACTTC. Its translation is CASSGDGLAGMPYEQYF.

The gene calls are TRBV7-6 and TRBJ2-7; 8 bases map to TRBD1. Germline-derived CDR1 and CDR2 are SGHVS and FNYEAQ. This CDR3 has 16 amino acids. The ends lost 1 base at V and 4 bases at J; junction bases unmatched: 9. The CDR3 protein is CASSLDWQGAGYEQYF. As DNA, the CDR3 is TGTGCCAGCAGCTTAGATTGGCAGGGGGCTGGGTACGAGCAGTACTTC.

This clonotype showed up just a few times. The chain joins TRBV18 to TRBJ2-1; D might be TRBD2 (6 bases). V was cut by 6 bases and J by 2 bases, with 14 bases left in between. Germline lookup yields CDR1 KGHSH and CDR2 LQKENI. The CDR3 has 15 amino acids. The CDR3, as DNA: TGTGCCAGCTCGCTAATACTAGCCCCCTACAATGAGCAGTTCTTC. This translates into CASSLILAPYNEQFF.

V is TRBV20-1 and J is TRBJ1-3; D remains unclear. Germline values: CDR1 DFQATT, CDR2 SNEGSKA (reference sequence). CDR3 length: 14 amino acids. Trimming left V 6 bases short and J 4 bases short, with 16 bases between. This CDR3 reads CSAIPREEGNTIYF. The CDR3 bases are TGCAGTGCGATCCCGCGGGAGGAGGGAAACACCATATATTTT.

The chain is built from TRBV28 and TRBJ2-3; D may be TRBD1 (6 bases). The CDR3 has 15 amino acids. Germline V gene sequence: CDR1 MDHEN, CDR2 SYDVKM. Between the trimmed V and J ends, which lost 2 bases and 5 bases, there was a span of 14 bases. The CDR3: CASSLTGQLIDTQYF. In nucleotides, the CDR3 is TGTGCCAGCAGTTTAACTGGACAGCTCATAGATACGCAGTATTTT.

Concerning this clonotype: A single base separates this from a much larger clone, so it may be a read error. This sequence joins TRBV12-3 or TRBV12-4 and TRBJ2-2; D is unresolved. V lost 3 bases and J lost 3, with 11 bases in between. The CDR3 has 15 amino acids. CDR3 sequence: CASSFRVADTGELFF. In DNA, the CDR3 is TGTGCCAGCAGTTTTAGGGTTGCGGACACCGGGGAGCTGTTTTTT.

The chain links TRBV7-3 to TRBJ1-4; D remains ambiguous. The V gene lost 2 bases and the J gene lost 5 bases, with 12 bases spanning the gap. This CDR3 has 15 residues. The germline CDR1 and CDR2 sequences are SGHTA and FQGTGA. The CDR3 loop reads CASSLVLGPNEKLFF. CDR3 coding DNA: TGTGCCAGCAGCTTAGTTCTTGGCCCCAATGAAAAACTGTTTTTT.

This clonotype was recorded many times. The rearrangement joins TRBV5-4 to TRBJ2-7, with 7 bases that match TRBD2. The CDR3 runs to 16 residues. Germline CDR1 SGHNT, CDR2 YYREEE (reference sequence). The J segment lost 3 bases and the V segment lost 4 bases, leaving 13 bases of the junction unmatched. The CDR3, as DNA: TGTGCCAGCAGCCTCGGCGCGGGGGTCCAGATCTACGAGCAGTACTTC. It specifies CASSLGAGVQIYEQYF.

This chain joins TRBV7-2 and TRBJ1-1, with D unclear. Trimming took 5 bases from V and 9 from J, leaving 19 bases between them. The CDR3 extends over 14 amino acids. Germline CDR1 SGHTA, CDR2 FQGNSA. CDR3: CASSPRVYQKQAFF. The CDR3 nucleotides are TGTGCCAGCAGCCCCCGTGTGTACCAAAAGCAAGCTTTCTTT.

The V gene is TRBV11-2, the J gene TRBJ2-5; D gene ambiguous. The V and J ends lost 0 bases and 4 bases respectively, with 6 bases between them. The CDR3 is 13 residues long. CDR1 is SGHAT and CDR2 is FQNNGV in the germline V gene. Here the CDR3 reads CASSLEGVETQYF. CDR3 nucleotides: TGTGCCAGCAGCTTAGAAGGTGTAGAGACCCAGTACTTC. The whole variable domain, filled in from reference TRBV11-2 and TRBJ2-5, reads EAGVAQSPRYKIIEKRQSVAFWCNPISGHATLYWYQQILGQGPKLLIQFQNNGVVDDSQLPKDRFSAERLKGVDSTLKIQPAKLEDSAVYLCASSLEGVETQYFGPGTRLLVL.

This sequence joins TRBV24-1 and TRBJ2-1; perhaps D is TRBD1 or TRBD2 (5 bases each). Germline V gene lookup returns CDR1 KGHDR and CDR2 SFDVKD. The CDR3 has 15 amino acids. The V gene lost 1 base and the J gene lost 5 bases, with 11 bases spanning the gap. In DNA form, the CDR3 reads TGTGCCACCAGTGATTTTAAGGGGACCCACAATGAGCAGTTCTTC. As protein: CATSDFKGTHNEQFF.

This clonotype was recorded many times. The rearrangement links TRBV2 to TRBJ1-3, with D maybe TRBD1 (5 bases). Per the germline V gene, CDR1 is SNHLY and CDR2 is FYNNEI. Trimming took off 3 bases at V and 4 bases at J, with 16 bases between the two ends. The CDR3 extends over 16 amino acids. The CDR3, as DNA: TGTGCCAGCAGTGATTCCAAACAGGTCCCCGGAAACACCATATATTTT. Translated, it gives CASSDSKQVPGNTIYF.

The chain joins TRBV7-9 to TRBJ2-7; 7 bases map to TRBD1. The J call could be wrong; TRBJ2-1 is a better fit for the DNA end. The length of the CDR3 is 15 residues. The V gene's germline CDR1 is SEHNR and CDR2 FQNEAQ (reference sequence). DNA of the CDR3: TGTGCCAGCAGCGACGGGACAGCCCGCTACAATGAGCAGTTCTTC. Residues: CASSDGTARYNEQFF.

The chain recombines TRBV15 with TRBJ2-7; a weak D match, TRBD2 (6 bases). Trimming pared 3 bases from V and 4 bases from J, leaving 7 bases between. The CDR3 contains 12 residues. CDR1 and CDR2 (germline): LNHNV, YYDKDF (reference sequence). CDR3 protein: CATSREGYEQYF. CDR3 DNA sequence: TGTGCCACCAGCAGGGAGGGGTACGAGCAGTACTTC.

This clonotype was observed a few times. The J gene is TRBJ1-1, the V gene TRBV5-1; D remains unclear. Trimming removed 0 bases from V and 0 bases from J, with 12 bases in between. CDR3 size: 16 residues. Germline V gene sequence: CDR1 SGHRS, CDR2 YFSETQ. The CDR3 DNA is TGCGCCAGCAGCTTGGACTCCCTGGGTCTGAACACTGAAGCTTTCTTT. Translated: CASSLDSLGLNTEAFF.